A selection of T cell receptor beta chains follows, all from one sample in a study of regulatory dendritic cells for organ transplantation. Clones were read by immunoSEQ multiplex PCR, and TCRdb kept only the in-frame ones, dropping some. This table holds 25,000 or so clones, roughly 80% found once. The sequenced sample consisted of naive CD4+ T cells from blood. These receptors came from a human donor in good health. Each CDR3 is given with its conserved first and last residue. A D gene is named only where the DNA matches it firmly. Some rows have no size entry. The others give once, few or many, or a class for an expanded clone.

DNA,CDR3,V,D,J,size
TGTGCCAGCACCTCATACAGGGGTCAGCCCCAGCATTTT,CASTSYRGQPQHF,TRBV27,TRBD1,TRBJ1-5,.
TGTGCCAGCAGCCCTATAGCGGGGGGAACCTCTGGCAATGAGCAGTTCTTC,CASSPIAGGTSGNEQFF,TRBV7-3,TRBD2,TRBJ2-1,once
TGTGCCAGCAGCTTCAGACAGGGGCGGCAGGAGACCCAGTACTTC,CASSFRQGRQETQYF,TRBV9,TRBD1,TRBJ2-5,.
TGTGCCAGCAGTTTACAGCCGGGACAGGGCTACGAGCAGTACTTC,CASSLQPGQGYEQYF,TRBV27,TRBD1,TRBJ2-7,few
TGTGCCAGCAGCGGCGGCCGGAACACTGAAGCTTTCTTT,CASSGGRNTEAFF,TRBV7-3,.,TRBJ1-1,.
TGTGCCAGCAGTGACAGGACAGGCACAGATACGCAGTATTTT,CASSDRTGTDTQYF,TRBV6-4,.,TRBJ2-3,.
TGCGCCAGCAGCTATGGACAGAGCACAGATACGCAGTATTTT,CASSYGQSTDTQYF,TRBV5-1,.,TRBJ2-3,.
TGTGCCAGCAGAGGGTCTCCCGGGACTACCACCGGGGAGCTGTTTTTT,CASRGSPGTTTGELFF,TRBV11-3,TRBD2,TRBJ2-2,.
TGTGCCAGCAGCTTAAGGAGGGTGGACAGGGGGCTTGGGGCCAACGTCCTGACTTTC,CASSLRRVDRGLGANVLTF,TRBV7-3,TRBD1,TRBJ2-6,.
TGTGCCAGCAGCGTAGGTTATAGGACAGGGGCCTACGAGCAGTACTTC,CASSVGYRTGAYEQYF,TRBV9,TRBD1,TRBJ2-7,.
TGCGCCAGCAGCTTTTCTATAGGGGCCGCGACTGAAGCTTTCTTT,CASSFSIGAATEAFF,TRBV5-1,.,TRBJ1-1,.
TGTGCCAGCAGCCCGGGAGGGGATGGCTACACCTTC,CASSPGGDGYTF,TRBV6-6,.,TRBJ1-2,.
TGTGCCAGCAGAACGGTCGTAGGGGCGGGGTGGACTGAAGCTTTCTTT,CASRTVVGAGWTEAFF,TRBV2,.,TRBJ1-1,.
TGTGCCAGCAGTTTAACAGGGAGAAAAGCTTTCTTT,CASSLTGRKAFF,TRBV27,.,TRBJ1-1,.
TGCGCCAGCAGCCAAGCCAACAGGGGAGCTAATGAAAAACTGTTTTTT,CASSQANRGANEKLFF,TRBV4-1,TRBD1,TRBJ1-4,.
TGTGCCAGCAGCTCAGCCGGGACAGGGACCTCCTACGAGCAGTACTTC,CASSSAGTGTSYEQYF,TRBV11-2,TRBD1,TRBJ2-7,few
TGTGCCAGCAGCGGGACAGGGAGGGGTCAGCCCCAGCATTTT,CASSGTGRGQPQHF,TRBV19,TRBD1,TRBJ1-5,.
TGTGCCAGCAGGGATCTAGCGGGGGGGCCGGAGACCCAGTACTTC,CASRDLAGGPETQYF,TRBV2,TRBD2,TRBJ2-5,.
TGTGCCAGTAGTCGGGGGGACACCGTAAACTACAATGAGCAGTTCTTC,CASSRGDTVNYNEQFF,TRBV19,.,TRBJ2-1,.
TGTGCCAGCAGCTTAGGAGGGCGCGATGAGCAGTTCTTC,CASSLGGRDEQFF,TRBV11-3,.,TRBJ2-1,.
TGTGCCAGCAGTTTACAGGTGAAGAATTCACCCCTCCACTTT,CASSLQVKNSPLHF,TRBV28,.,TRBJ1-6,.
TGTGCCAGCAGGGAGACAGGCTCCGGGCGCTACGAGCAGTACTTC,CASRETGSGRYEQYF,TRBV6-5,.,TRBJ2-7,.
TGTGCCAGCAGTTACCGGAAGGGGCCCTACACTGAAGCTTTCTTT,CASSYRKGPYTEAFF,TRBV6-5,.,TRBJ1-1,few
TGTGCCAGCAGCGTAGCTGGACTGTACAATGAGCAGTTCTTC,CASSVAGLYNEQFF,TRBV9,.,TRBJ2-1,once
TGTGCCAGCAGCCTTGGACAGGCGAGCACACCCCTCCACTTT,CASSLGQASTPLHF,TRBV11-2,TRBD1,TRBJ1-6,.
TGTGCCAGCAGTGATGAAATCGGGACCCAGTACTTC,CASSDEIGTQYF,TRBV2,.,TRBJ2-5,once
TGTGCCAGCTCACGGACAGGGTTTGATGGCTACACCTTC,CASSRTGFDGYTF,TRBV7-2,TRBD1,TRBJ1-2,.
TGTGCTAGCAGCTTAGGTACAGGGCGCACCGGGGAGCTGTTTTTT,CASSLGTGRTGELFF,TRBV7-7,.,TRBJ2-2,.
TGCGCCAGCAGCTTGGCGTCAGGGGGCGGTGGATGGCCAGATACGCAGTATTTT,CASSLASGGGGWPDTQYF,TRBV5-1,TRBD1,TRBJ2-3,.
TGTGCCAGCAGCACCTTACCGCCAGGATATATCTACACCTTC,CASSTLPPGYIYTF,TRBV6-5,.,TRBJ1-2,few
TGTGCCATCAGGGAGACAGGTTCCGAGCAGTACTTC,CAIRETGSEQYF,TRBV10-3,.,TRBJ2-7,.
TGCGCCAGCAGCCCATTTGGGGGGGTAAATCAGCCCCAGCATTTT,CASSPFGGVNQPQHF,TRBV5-1,.,TRBJ1-5,once
TGCGCCAGCAGCTTGCAGGGGGGCACTACCGGGGAGCTGTTTTTT,CASSLQGGTTGELFF,TRBV5-1,.,TRBJ2-2,.
TGTGCCATCAGTTGGACAGGGGGGGTATCTTACGAGCAGTACTTC,CAISWTGGVSYEQYF,TRBV10-3,TRBD1,TRBJ2-7,.
TGTGCCAGCAGCTTGCAGTCGTTAAGGACAGAAAACATTCAGTACTTC,CASSLQSLRTENIQYF,TRBV5-6,.,TRBJ2-4,.
TGTGCCAGCAGCTTGTGGGGGGTTATTTCTCGGGGGCAGTACTTC,CASSLWGVISRGQYF,TRBV5-4,.,TRBJ2-7,.
TGCGCCAGCAGCTTGCAGTGGACAGGGAGGCACGAGCAGTACTTC,CASSLQWTGRHEQYF,TRBV5-1,TRBD1,TRBJ2-7,.
TGTGCCAGCAGGCCCGCCGGGACTAGCGGGGCCAATGAGCAGTTCTTC,CASRPAGTSGANEQFF,TRBV7-6,TRBD2,TRBJ2-1,.
TGCGCCAGCAGAGGGCCGGGACAGCTATCTAGCACAGATACGCAGTATTTT,CASRGPGQLSSTDTQYF,TRBV10-1,TRBD1,TRBJ2-3,once
TGTGCCAGCAGTTTGGCTAGCGGGGGGCCCAATGAGCAGTTCTTC,CASSLASGGPNEQFF,TRBV27,TRBD2,TRBJ2-1,.
TGTGCCAGCAGCTCAGAAGGGGGTGACGGCTACACCTTC,CASSSEGGDGYTF,TRBV11-2,.,TRBJ1-2,.
TGTGCCAGCAGCTCCCGGTTGAACACTGAAGCTTTCTTT,CASSSRLNTEAFF,TRBV11-2,.,TRBJ1-1,.
TGTGCCAGCAGCCAAGTGGCATCCCCCCTTAATCAGCCCCAGCATTTT,CASSQVASPLNQPQHF,TRBV4-2,.,TRBJ1-5,.
TGCGCCAGCAGCGCCGGGACAGTCAATGAGCAGTTCTTC,CASSAGTVNEQFF,TRBV5-1,TRBD1,TRBJ2-1,.
TGTGCCAGCAGTTTAAAGGGAGGGGGAACAGATACGCAGTATTTT,CASSLKGGGTDTQYF,TRBV27,.,TRBJ2-3,.
TGTGCCAGCAGCAATCGGAACAGGGACACTGAAGCTTTCTTT,CASSNRNRDTEAFF,TRBV13,.,TRBJ1-1,.
TGTGCCAGCAGCCACTCTAGCACAGATACGCAGTATTTT,CASSHSSTDTQYF,TRBV5-8,.,TRBJ2-3,once
TGTGCCAGCGGACTGGGGTTCCAGCCCCAGCATTTT,CASGLGFQPQHF,TRBV27,.,TRBJ1-5,.
TGTGCCAGCAGTGAATTCAGGGGGTATTCACCCCTCCACTTT,CASSEFRGYSPLHF,TRBV6-1,TRBD1,TRBJ1-6,once
TGTGCCAGCAGCTCCGGGGGGGCGAACACCGGGGAGCTGTTTTTT,CASSSGGANTGELFF,TRBV7-2,TRBD2,TRBJ2-2,.